These T cell receptor beta chains were read from a single sample in a study of blood T cell repertoires in COVID-19. The table came from immunoSEQ multiplex PCR; TCRdb's copy has only in-frame clones and leaves some out. Of 60,000 to 85,000 clones in the sample, roughly 74% were seen once. The source material was peripheral blood. The receptors originated from a human donor in a cohort sampled during active COVID-19. The CDR3 runs from the conserved cysteine through the conserved F or W. D genes are given only for firm matches. Expanded clones are given a class, and other clones once, few, many or no size at all.

abundance: NA
d_gene: NA
j_gene: TRBJ2-1
v_gene: TRBV4-1
CDR3nt: TGCGCCAGCAGCCAAGACCAGGGGCCCCCTTCTGGTGAGCAGTTCTTC
CDR3aa: CASSQDQGPPSGEQFF

abundance: once
d_gene: NA
j_gene: TRBJ2-5
v_gene: TRBV29-1
CDR3nt: TGCAGCGTTGAAGACCAGAGACAGCCAAAAGAGACCCAGTACTTC
CDR3aa: CSVEDQRQPKETQYF

abundance: NA
d_gene: TRBD2
j_gene: TRBJ2-7
v_gene: TRBV10-3
CDR3nt: TGTGCCATCAGTGAGGGACTAGAGGGCGCCTACGAGCAGTACTTC
CDR3aa: CAISEGLEGAYEQYF

abundance: NA
d_gene: NA
j_gene: TRBJ1-2
v_gene: TRBV3-1/TRBV3-2
CDR3nt: TGTGCCAGCAGCCTTCTAGACAGGACCTATGGCTACACCTTC
CDR3aa: CASSLLDRTYGYTF

abundance: NA
d_gene: NA
j_gene: TRBJ2-7
v_gene: TRBV27
CDR3nt: TGTGCCAGCAGCAGGGGGGTGGCAGGGGGCTACGAGCAGTACTTC
CDR3aa: CASSRGVAGGYEQYF

abundance: NA
d_gene: TRBD2
j_gene: TRBJ2-7
v_gene: TRBV5-5
CDR3nt: TGTGCCAGCAGCTTAGGCCCCCGGGGGGTCTACGAGCAGTACTTC
CDR3aa: CASSLGPRGVYEQYF

abundance: NA
d_gene: NA
j_gene: TRBJ1-1
v_gene: TRBV6-5
CDR3nt: TGTGCCAGCAGCCGACTCGGGACTGAAGCTTTCTTT
CDR3aa: CASSRLGTEAFF

abundance: few
d_gene: TRBD1
j_gene: TRBJ1-1
v_gene: TRBV14
CDR3nt: TGTGCCAGCAGCCAAGCACCGGACAGGGGATTAACTGAAGCTTTCTTT
CDR3aa: CASSQAPDRGLTEAFF

abundance: few
d_gene: NA
j_gene: TRBJ2-5
v_gene: TRBV18
CDR3nt: TGTGCCAGCTCCCAAAGCCCCCAAGAGACCCAGTACTTC
CDR3aa: CASSQSPQETQYF

abundance: NA
d_gene: NA
j_gene: TRBJ1-4
v_gene: TRBV30
CDR3nt: TGTGCCTGGAGACAGGAAAAACTGTTTTTT
CDR3aa: CAWRQEKLFF

abundance: NA
d_gene: TRBD1
j_gene: TRBJ1-2
v_gene: TRBV6-5
CDR3nt: TGTGCCAGCAGTTACTCGGTGGGGGGACAGGGGTATGGCTACACCTTC
CDR3aa: CASSYSVGGQGYGYTF

abundance: NA
d_gene: TRBD1
j_gene: TRBJ1-1
v_gene: TRBV29-1
CDR3nt: TGCAGCGCGACAGGGGGGTCTGAAGCTTTCTTT
CDR3aa: CSATGGSEAFF

abundance: NA
d_gene: NA
j_gene: TRBJ2-7
v_gene: TRBV18
CDR3nt: TGTGCCAGCTCATCGCGGACTATTGAGCAGTACTTC
CDR3aa: CASSSRTIEQYF

abundance: NA
d_gene: TRBD1
j_gene: TRBJ1-5
v_gene: TRBV18
CDR3nt: TGTGCCAGCTCACTCGACAGGGCCAATCAGCCCCAGCATTTT
CDR3aa: CASSLDRANQPQHF

abundance: NA
d_gene: TRBD2
j_gene: TRBJ2-5
v_gene: TRBV6-2/TRBV6-3
CDR3nt: TGTGCCAGCAGCCCCTGGACTAGCGGGAGAGAGACCCAGTACTTC
CDR3aa: CASSPWTSGRETQYF

abundance: NA
d_gene: TRBD2
j_gene: TRBJ2-5
v_gene: TRBV5-1
CDR3nt: TGCGCCAGCAGCTTTGCCCGGGCTAGCGGCCAAGAGACCCAGTACTTC
CDR3aa: CASSFARASGQETQYF

abundance: NA
d_gene: TRBD1
j_gene: TRBJ2-7
v_gene: TRBV6-5
CDR3nt: TGTGCCAGCAGTTACTCACTCGGGACAGGGTACTACGAGCAGTACTTC
CDR3aa: CASSYSLGTGYYEQYF

abundance: NA
d_gene: NA
j_gene: TRBJ2-1
v_gene: TRBV29-1
CDR3nt: TGCAGCGTTGCCAGGGACTACAATGAGCAGTTCTTC
CDR3aa: CSVARDYNEQFF

abundance: NA
d_gene: NA
j_gene: TRBJ2-1
v_gene: TRBV5-1
CDR3nt: TGCGCCAGCAGCTTGATGCGGGGCTCCTACAATGAGCAGTTCTTC
CDR3aa: CASSLMRGSYNEQFF

abundance: NA
d_gene: NA
j_gene: TRBJ2-3
v_gene: TRBV5-1
CDR3nt: TGCGCCAGCAGCTGGGGAGGTACTAGAGATACGCAGTATTTT
CDR3aa: CASSWGGTRDTQYF

abundance: NA
d_gene: TRBD1
j_gene: TRBJ2-7
v_gene: TRBV6-5
CDR3nt: TGTGCCAGCAGCTTTGACAGGGGGGTCGAGCAGTACTTC
CDR3aa: CASSFDRGVEQYF

abundance: NA
d_gene: NA
j_gene: TRBJ2-3
v_gene: TRBV9
CDR3nt: TGTGCCAGCAGCAATGGGCCTTCTTCCACAGATACGCAGTATTTT
CDR3aa: CASSNGPSSTDTQYF

abundance: NA
d_gene: TRBD1
j_gene: TRBJ2-3
v_gene: TRBV19
CDR3nt: TGTGCCAGTACCGCGTGGGACAGGGGGCCAGATACGCAGTATTTT
CDR3aa: CASTAWDRGPDTQYF

abundance: NA
d_gene: TRBD1
j_gene: TRBJ1-4
v_gene: TRBV6-6
CDR3nt: TGTGCCAGCAGTTACTCTGAAGGGACAGGCGAAAAACTGTTTTTT
CDR3aa: CASSYSEGTGEKLFF

abundance: NA
d_gene: TRBD2
j_gene: TRBJ2-6
v_gene: TRBV5-5
CDR3nt: TGTGCCAGCAGCTTGACCGGGACTAGCGGGAGACCTGGGGCCAACGTCCTGACTTTC
CDR3aa: CASSLTGTSGRPGANVLTF

abundance: NA
d_gene: TRBD2
j_gene: TRBJ2-1
v_gene: TRBV29-1
CDR3nt: TGCAGCGTTGATGCGGGGGGCGGCAATGAGCAGTTCTTC
CDR3aa: CSVDAGGGNEQFF

abundance: once
d_gene: NA
j_gene: TRBJ2-6
v_gene: TRBV21-1
CDR3nt: TGTGCCAGCAGCAAAGGACATTGCGTTGGTTATAGCTCTGGGGCCAACGTCCTGACTTTC
CDR3aa: CASSKGHCVGYSSGANVLTF

abundance: few
d_gene: TRBD1
j_gene: TRBJ1-2
v_gene: TRBV30
CDR3nt: TGTGCCTCGTCGGACAGGCTCTATGACTACACCTTC
CDR3aa: CASSDRLYDYTF

abundance: NA
d_gene: NA
j_gene: TRBJ1-5
v_gene: TRBV6-2/TRBV6-3
CDR3nt: TGTGCCAGCAGCCAAGGGACACCGGGTCAGCCCCAGCATTTT
CDR3aa: CASSQGTPGQPQHF

abundance: NA
d_gene: TRBD1
j_gene: TRBJ2-3
v_gene: TRBV5-1
CDR3nt: TGCGCCAGCAGCTACGGGACAGACCTTGATACGCAGTATTTT
CDR3aa: CASSYGTDLDTQYF

abundance: NA
d_gene: TRBD1
j_gene: TRBJ1-1
v_gene: TRBV24-1
CDR3nt: TGTGCCACCAGTGATCGGGACAGCGTCACTGAAGCTTTCTTT
CDR3aa: CATSDRDSVTEAFF

abundance: NA
d_gene: TRBD1
j_gene: TRBJ1-1
v_gene: TRBV12-5
CDR3nt: TGTGCTAGTGGTCAGGGACAGGGGATGGACACTGAAGCTTTCTTT
CDR3aa: CASGQGQGMDTEAFF